This is a list of T cell receptor beta chains from one sample in a study of blood T cell repertoires in COVID-19. Here immunoSEQ multiplex PCR was the method, and the copy in TCRdb shows in-frame clones only, minus some. The repertoire holds roughly 70,000 clones, with about 83% as singletons. Material: peripheral blood. These receptors were taken from a woman aged 80 or over with acute or convalescent COVID-19. Each CDR3 is given with its conserved first and last residue. Some rows have no size entry. The others give once, few or many, or a class for an expanded clone.

V gene: TRBV3-1/TRBV3-2
clone size: .
CDR3 protein: CASSDRMIQGNGYTF

V gene: TRBV28
clone size: .
CDR3 protein: CASKESQGFDEQFF

V gene: TRBV7-2
clone size: .
CDR3 protein: CASSLRADTQYF

V gene: TRBV7-2
clone size: .
CDR3 protein: CASSPTGRPKLYEQYF

V gene: TRBV6-5
clone size: .
CDR3 protein: CASSYSGSHNEQFF

V gene: TRBV27
clone size: .
CDR3 protein: CASSLYGSRGYTF

V gene: TRBV30
clone size: .
CDR3 protein: CAWTGTSGRERDTQYF

V gene: TRBV18
clone size: .
CDR3 protein: CASSPGGGGLAKNIQYF

V gene: TRBV6-5
clone size: .
CDR3 protein: CASSIQENTEAFF

V gene: TRBV30
clone size: .
CDR3 protein: CAWRARGLNYGYTF

V gene: TRBV3-1/TRBV3-2
clone size: .
CDR3 protein: CASSLSPQNYGYTF

V gene: TRBV6-5
clone size: many
CDR3 protein: CATRQILGYTF

V gene: TRBV6-2/TRBV6-3
clone size: few
CDR3 protein: CASSYDRTSGIPWEQYF

V gene: TRBV29-1
clone size: .
CDR3 protein: CSVGQPGQGNSNQPQHF

V gene: TRBV11-2
clone size: .
CDR3 protein: CASIPASGYNEQFF

V gene: TRBV5-1
clone size: .
CDR3 protein: CASSWMGGPNTGELFF

V gene: TRBV27
clone size: .
CDR3 protein: CASRERGPGLHEQYF

V gene: TRBV27
clone size: .
CDR3 protein: CASSAQTGGTEAFF

V gene: TRBV5-1
clone size: .
CDR3 protein: CASTAPGQDVGYTF

V gene: TRBV19
clone size: .
CDR3 protein: CASSILSGGGQETQYF

V gene: TRBV3-1/TRBV3-2
clone size: .
CDR3 protein: CASSQVGSNQPQHF

V gene: TRBV11-2
clone size: .
CDR3 protein: CASSLIPGLAEHEQFF

V gene: TRBV9
clone size: few
CDR3 protein: CASSATSDPNWDTQYF

V gene: TRBV7-8
clone size: .
CDR3 protein: CASSLRGDGDNQPQHF

V gene: TRBV7-9
clone size: .
CDR3 protein: CASSLAAGNTEAFF

V gene: TRBV7-2
clone size: .
CDR3 protein: CASRRSPRAGIAKNIQYF